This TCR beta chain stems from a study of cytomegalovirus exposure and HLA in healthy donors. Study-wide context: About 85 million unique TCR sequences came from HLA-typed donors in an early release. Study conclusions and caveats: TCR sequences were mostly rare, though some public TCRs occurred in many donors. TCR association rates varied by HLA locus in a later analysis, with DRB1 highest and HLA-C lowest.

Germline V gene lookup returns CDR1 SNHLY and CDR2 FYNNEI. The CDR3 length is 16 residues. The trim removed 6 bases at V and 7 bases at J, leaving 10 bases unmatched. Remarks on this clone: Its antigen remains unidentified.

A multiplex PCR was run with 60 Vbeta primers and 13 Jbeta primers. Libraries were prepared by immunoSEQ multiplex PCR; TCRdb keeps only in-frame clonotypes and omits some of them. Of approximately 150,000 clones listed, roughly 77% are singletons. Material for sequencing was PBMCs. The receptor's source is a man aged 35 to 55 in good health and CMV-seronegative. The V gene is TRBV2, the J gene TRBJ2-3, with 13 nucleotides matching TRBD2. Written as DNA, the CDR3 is TGTGCCAGCAGGGGCACGACTAGCGGGGGGATGAATACGCAGTATTTT. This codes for CASRGTTSGGMNTQYF.